This T cell receptor (beta chain) stems from a study of blood T cell repertoires in COVID-19. Study overall: Sources were T cells, B-cell-depleted T cells, or PBMCs; the material itself was cDNA or gDNA.

The CDR3 totals 14 residues. The germline V gene has CDR1 SGHVS and CDR2 FQNEAQ. V was pared by 5 bases and J by 7 bases, with 5 bases of the junction left unmatched. In the original workflow: Researchers report that nucleated cell counts were estimated from reference gene primer amplification. Assay: immunoSEQ multiplex PCR; the TCRdb copy retains only in-frame clones and omits some. V and J calls plus clone size are reproduced from that table; the DNA served to infer D and trimming. The sample holds around 260,000 clones; approximately 80% are singletons and the top ten take 4.2%. This clonotype was obtained from a man in his 60s with acute or convalescent COVID-19. This sequence joins TRBV7-8 and TRBJ2-2; TRBD1 matches 9 bases. The sequenced material came from peripheral blood. The CDR3 protein is CASSRQGGGGELFF. The CDR3, as DNA: TGTGCCAGCAGCCGACAGGGGGGAGGCGGGGAGCTGTTTTTT.